A single sample is the source of the 13 T cell receptor beta chains below, sequenced in a study of shared T cell receptors in the human thymus. Libraries were prepared by immunoSEQ multiplex PCR; TCRdb keeps only in-frame clonotypes and omits some of them. The top ten hold roughly 0.01% of the sample, which has some 700,000 clones, 70% to 90% seen once. This sample also belongs to another study, concerning human thymus T cells.

Sequencing was carried out using thymocytes. The receptors here all came from a girl in the first two years of life with a congenital heart defect.

The rearrangement joins TRBV27 to TRBJ1-1, with 9 bases lining up with TRBD1. The CDR3 is 13 residues long. CDR1 and CDR2 (germline): MNHEY, SMNVEV (reference sequence). Germline trimming cut 6 bases from V and 4 bases from J; bases unmatched to any gene: 3. For the CDR3, the DNA is TGTGCCAGCAGACGACAGGGGGGCACTGAAGCTTTCTTT. Translation gives CASRRQGGTEAFF.

Comment on this clone: Additional DNA sequences in this sample encode the identical CDR3. This rearrangement joins TRBV27 to TRBJ1-1; the D is unclear. The V end was cut by 0 bases, the J end by 0 bases, with 2 bases between. The CDR3 is 13 amino acids. CDR1 and CDR2 from the germline V gene are MNHEY and SMNVEV (reference sequence). The CDR3 DNA is TGTGCCAGCAGTTTATCCATGAACACTGAAGCTTTCTTT. Translating gives CASSLSMNTEAFF.

A single count supports this clone. The chain links TRBV4-2 to TRBJ1-1; D not resolved. The CDR3 spans 17 residues. The V end was cut by 1 base, the J end by 0 bases, with 15 bases between. Germline values: CDR1 LGHNA, CDR2 YNFKEQ. This chain's CDR3 is CASSQAPSNNMNTEAFF. The CDR3 DNA sequence: TGTGCCAGCAGCCAAGCCCCTTCGAACAACATGAACACTGAAGCTTTCTTT.

The chain uses TRBV6-5 and TRBJ2-1, with D possibly being TRBD2 (6 bases). CDR3 length: 15 residues. Germline loops: CDR1 MNHEY, CDR2 SVGAGI. V shed 2 bases and J shed 4 bases, with 12 bases lying between them. In DNA, the CDR3 is TGTGCCAGCAGTTACGGCGGGGAGCCGTACAATGAGCAGTTCTTC. Its protein is CASSYGGEPYNEQFF.

The chain joins TRBV10-1 to TRBJ2-7; 7 bases agree with TRBD2. The CDR3 consists of 16 residues. Trimming took 3 bases from V and 1 from J; bases not matched to a gene: 9. Per the germline V gene, CDR1 is WNHNN and CDR2 is SYGVQD (reference sequence). In nucleotides, the CDR3 is TGCGCCAGCAGTGAAATTTCCCAGGGAGGGTCCTACGAGCAGTACTTC. It specifies CASSEISQGGSYEQYF.

The chain is built from TRBV4-1 and TRBJ1-2, with 9 bases matching TRBD1. CDR1 MGHRA and CDR2 YSYEKL come from the germline V gene. CDR3 size: 16 residues. Unmatched junction bases numbered 8, after V lost 2 bases and J lost 4 bases. CDR3 sequence (DNA): TGCGCCAGCAGCCAACCCTTCGGACAGGGGCGCTATGGCTACACCTTC. Its protein is CASSQPFGQGRYGYTF.

The chain combines TRBV6-5 with TRBJ2-7; D possibly corresponds to TRBD1 (6 bases). Per the germline V gene, CDR1 is MNHEY and CDR2 is SVGAGI. This CDR3 is built from 14 residues. With 5 bases removed from V and 7 bases from J, the gap between germline ends came to 18 bases. The CDR3 nucleotides are TGTGCCAGCAGTCAGACAGGTCCGTCGGGGGAGCAGTACTTC. Translation gives CASSQTGPSGEQYF.

To note about this clone: In the same sample, other DNA sequences code for this CDR3. The V gene is TRBV5-4, the J gene TRBJ1-2; no clear D gene. Deletions cut 6 bases from V and 8 bases from J, with 17 bases between. Germline V gives CDR1 SGHNT, CDR2 YYREEE (reference sequence). The CDR3 runs to 13 residues. The CDR3 DNA is TGTGCCAGCAAACCCCCCTGGGCTCGGGGCTACACCTTC. Its protein product is CASKPPWARGYTF.

In DNA form, the CDR3 reads TGTGCCAGCCGGGAGGGTCTGGATGGCTACACCTTC. This translates into CASREGLDGYTF. V is TRBV6-1 and J is TRBJ1-2; D is unresolved. The germline V and J ends were trimmed by 8 bases and 6 bases, with 13 bases remaining between them. The germline CDR1 and CDR2 sequences are MNHNS and SASEGT. This CDR3 spans 12 amino acids.

This rearrangement joins TRBV5-4 to TRBJ1-6; 8 nucleotides align to TRBD1. Germline loops: CDR1 SGHNT, CDR2 YYREEE (reference sequence). J was trimmed by 10 bases and V by 5 bases; bases with no gene match: 5. This CDR3 has 13 residues. CDR3 protein: CASRTGDRSPLHF. CDR3 DNA: TGTGCCAGCAGGACGGGGGACAGGTCACCCCTCCACTTT.

The chain uses TRBV20-1 and TRBJ1-6; D ambiguous. The CDR3 runs 11 residues. Trimming removed 2 bases at V and 10 bases at J, with 6 bases between. Germline CDR1 is DFQATT and CDR2 is SNEGSKA (reference sequence). The CDR3 is CSARSHSPLHF. The CDR3 DNA follows: TGCAGTGCTAGAAGCCACTCACCCCTCCACTTT.

This chain connects TRBV5-8 to TRBJ1-5, with TRBD1 matching 9 bases. Germline CDR1 is SGHTS and CDR2 is YDEGEE. Trimming took 10 bases from V and 6 from J; bases not matched to a gene: 11. The CDR3 consists of 14 residues. The CDR3 DNA follows: TGTGCCGGACTAGAGGGACAGGGAAGTCAGCCCCAGCATTTT. Translation: CAGLEGQGSQPQHF. The entire variable domain, with the rest obtained from reference TRBV5-8 and TRBJ1-5, is as follows: EAGVTQSPTHLIKTRGQQATLRCSPISGHTSVYWYQQALGLGLQFLLWYDEGEERNRGNFPPRFSGRQFPNYSSELNVNALELEDSALYLCAGLEGQGSQPQHFGDGTRLSIL.

In its sample, this clone was seen once. This chain connects TRBV29-1 to TRBJ2-2; tentative D call: TRBD1 (6 bases). Per the germline V gene, CDR1 is SQVTM and CDR2 is ANQGSEA. The CDR3 spans 16 residues. The V and J ends lost 5 bases and 4 bases respectively, with 20 bases between them. CDR3 DNA: TGCAGCGTTATTAGGGAGTGGGGACACGGCACCGGGGAGCTGTTTTTT. Translation gives CSVIREWGHGTGELFF.